What follows is one TCR beta chain and its context. Its antigen remains unidentified. Primers included in the PCR were 60 Vbeta and 13 Jbeta primers. Measured with immunoSEQ multiplex PCR; TCRdb has only the in-frame clones, and not every one. Of more than 25,000 clones in the sample, about two thirds are singletons; the top ten hold roughly 4.4%. The data belong to a study of cytomegalovirus exposure and HLA in healthy donors. Study-wide points: Across all donors, roughly uniform sequencing depth was an assumption of the presence/absence analyses. Earlier analysis found most TCR beta V segments productive about 87% or about 30% of the time. A later analysis linked a missense DCLRE1C variant to TCR beta V- and J-gene trimming. Most observed TCR sequences were rare, whereas some public TCRs were detected in many donors.

CDR3 length equals 15 residues. The germline V and J ends were trimmed by 1 base and 0 bases, with 9 bases remaining between them. Germline CDR1 is SGHVS and CDR2 is FNYEAQ. The V call is TRBV7-6, the J call TRBJ1-1, with D uncertain. This TCR derives from a woman aged 50 to 60 in good health and CMV-seronegative. Sequencing was carried out using PBMCs. CDR3 sequence: CASSLGGPMNTEAFF. CDR3 nucleotides: TGTGCCAGCAGCTTAGGAGGGCCGATGAACACTGAAGCTTTCTTT.